These 18 T cell receptor beta chains were all obtained from the same sample, sequenced in a study of cytomegalovirus exposure and HLA in healthy donors. It was with 60 Vbeta and 13 Jbeta primers that the PCR ran. Produced via immunoSEQ multiplex PCR; TCRdb's table is partial and in-frame only. Seen here are 100,000 or so clones, 75% to 85% observed once, and the top ten hold 3% to 4%. The sequencing sample was made of PBMCs. Receptors originate from a young man in good health and CMV-seropositive.

The chain links TRBV28 to TRBJ1-3; a weak D match, TRBD1 (6 bases). CDR3 length equals 15 residues. The V end lost 7 bases, the J end lost 4 bases, and 17 bases lay between the germline ends. Germline-derived CDR1 and CDR2 are MDHEN and SYDVKM. The DNA for the CDR3 is TGTGCCAGCACTCCTGTGTCAGGGACAGGAAACACCATATATTTT. It specifies CASTPVSGTGNTIYF.

The chain links TRBV28 to TRBJ2-3, with TRBD2 as a possible D gene (6 bases). The CDR3 is made up of 14 amino acids. The V end lost 3 bases, the J end lost 3 bases, and 10 bases lay between the germline ends. Germline V lookup: CDR1 MDHEN, CDR2 SYDVKM. The CDR3 bases are TGTGCCAGCAGTTTCGGGGGAGCGACAGATACGCAGTATTTT. Translation gives CASSFGGATDTQYF. The complete variable domain, with remaining parts taken from reference TRBV28 and TRBJ2-3, reads DVKVTQSSRYLVKRTGEKVFLECVQDMDHENMFWYRQDPGLGLRLIYFSYDVKMKEKGDIPEGYSVSREKKERFSLILESASTNQTSMYLCASSFGGATDTQYFGPGTRLTVL.

The chain links TRBV7-9 to TRBJ2-2, with D tentatively TRBD2 (6 bases). Germline values: CDR1 SEHNR, CDR2 FQNEAQ (reference sequence). The ends were cut back, 9 bases at V and 4 bases at J, with 12 bases in the middle. This CDR3 is 13 amino acids long. This chain's CDR3 is CARREQITGELFF. CDR3 sequence (DNA): TGTGCCAGGCGGGAACAGATCACCGGGGAGCTGTTTTTT.

The sample holds a few counts of this clone. The chain has TRBV6-6 and TRBJ2-3; D is perhaps TRBD2 (6 bases). Germline CDR1 is MNHNY and CDR2 is SVGAGI (reference sequence). The CDR3 totals 15 residues. Trimming cost V 7 bases and J 1 base, with 15 bases left between them. The CDR3 here is CASTPRDRGTDTQYF. CDR3 coding DNA: TGTGCCAGCACCCCGCGGGACCGGGGCACAGATACGCAGTATTTT.

The table lists this clone with a count of one. The genes are TRBV28 and TRBJ2-3; perhaps TRBD1 as D (7 bases). CDR3 length equals 14 residues. V lost 6 bases and J 2 bases, leaving 12 bases between the germline ends. From germline, CDR1 is MDHEN and CDR2 SYDVKM. The CDR3 protein is CASRAGGTTDTQYF. Here the CDR3 DNA reads TGTGCCAGCAGGGCAGGGGGGACCACAGATACGCAGTATTTT.

V gene TRBV6-1 combines with J gene TRBJ1-1; D gene ambiguous. V was cut by 4 bases and J by 1 base, with 10 bases left in between. This CDR3 contains 14 residues. Germline loops: CDR1 MNHNS, CDR2 SASEGT. The CDR3 is CASSGGSANTEAFF. The CDR3 nucleotides are TGTGCCAGCAGTGGCGGCAGCGCGAACACTGAAGCTTTCTTT.

The chain carries TRBV29-1 and TRBJ1-1; TRBD1 agrees at 11 bases. Germline CDR1 is SQVTM and CDR2 is ANQGSEA. The CDR3 contains 15 residues. Germline trimming cut 4 bases from V and 0 bases from J; bases unmatched to any gene: 4. CDR3 in amino acids: CSVVGQGGVNTEAFF. The CDR3 region has the DNA TGCAGCGTTGTGGGACAGGGGGGGGTGAACACTGAAGCTTTCTTT.

V usage is TRBV18 and J usage is TRBJ1-1; maybe TRBD1 (5 bases). V lost 4 bases and J 2 bases, leaving 11 bases between the germline ends. This CDR3 spans 14 amino acids. The germline V gene encodes CDR1 KGHSH and CDR2 LQKENI. The CDR3 protein is CASSRQTANTEAFF. The CDR3, as DNA: TGTGCCAGCTCACGACAGACAGCCAACACTGAAGCTTTCTTT.

V is TRBV4-2 and J is TRBJ2-2, with 12 nucleotides matching TRBD1. This CDR3 is 18 amino acids long. V gave up 6 bases and J gave up 6 bases; unmatched junction bases: 14. Germline V gene sequence: CDR1 LGHNA, CDR2 YNFKEQ. CDR3 amino acids: CASSIFVPGQGAAGELFF. CDR3 nucleotide sequence: TGTGCCAGCAGTATTTTCGTCCCGGGACAGGGGGCCGCCGGGGAGCTGTTTTTT.

The chain employs TRBV5-1 and TRBJ1-5, with 11 bases lining up with TRBD1. The CDR3 sequence is 17 residues long. Germline assignment: CDR1 SGHRS and CDR2 YFSETQ. The J segment lost 7 bases and the V segment lost 4 bases, leaving 13 bases of the junction unmatched. The CDR3 region is CASSPTGGTGGRQPQHF. CDR3 DNA sequence: TGCGCCAGCAGCCCAACGGGGGGGACAGGGGGAAGGCAGCCCCAGCATTTT.

The chain employs TRBV28 and TRBJ2-2, with 7 bases aligning to TRBD1. Germline V gene sequence: CDR1 MDHEN, CDR2 SYDVKM. This CDR3 is built from 13 residues. The CDR3 loop is CAAQGVNTGELFF. The CDR3 DNA reads as TGTGCAGCGCAGGGGGTGAACACCGGGGAGCTGTTTTTT.

The V call is TRBV6-5, the J call TRBJ1-1; D unclear. The CDR3 has 13 amino acids. V was clipped by 4 bases and J by 11 bases, with 17 bases between them. The V gene's germline CDR1 is MNHEY and CDR2 SVGAGI. The CDR3 DNA follows: TGTGCCAGCAGTTCCGCCCTCGGACTCGGGGCTTTCTTT. This encodes CASSSALGLGAFF.

This sequence joins TRBV15 and TRBJ2-7; 7 nucleotides line up with TRBD1. V shed 3 bases and J 1 base; nucleotides not matched to a gene: 3. The V gene's germline CDR1 is LNHNV and CDR2 YYDKDF (reference sequence). CDR3 length: 14 residues. The CDR3 loop is CATSSGTDSYEQYF. CDR3 sequence (DNA): TGTGCCACCAGCAGTGGGACAGATTCCTACGAGCAGTACTTC.

The V gene is TRBV7-2, the J gene TRBJ2-2; 13 bases match TRBD2. With V trimmed by 4 bases and J by 6 bases, 5 bases remained unmatched. Germline V CDR1 and CDR2: SGHTA, FQGNSA. The CDR3 contains 16 residues. Here the CDR3 reads CASSSLAGGPAGELFF. The DNA of the CDR3 is TGTGCCAGCAGCTCACTAGCGGGAGGGCCCGCCGGGGAGCTGTTTTTT.

In this sample, this clone turned up a few times. J is TRBJ2-7 and V is TRBV7-9; tentative D call: TRBD1 (6 bases). Trimming took off 5 bases at V and 7 bases at J, with 9 bases between the two ends. Looked up from germline, CDR1 is SEHNR and CDR2 is FQNEAQ (reference sequence). The CDR3 is made up of 11 amino acids. Written as DNA, the CDR3 is TGTGCCAGCAGCATCGGGACAGAGCAGTACTTC. This codes for CASSIGTEQYF.

The chain combines TRBV30 with TRBJ2-7, with a tentative D call TRBD2 (6 bases). This CDR3 is 13 amino acids long. Germline V CDR1 and CDR2: GTSNPN, SVGIG (reference sequence). Trimming stripped 5 bases from V and 3 bases from J, with 14 bases between. The CDR3 is CAWGGTLYYEQYF. DNA for the CDR3: TGTGCCTGGGGGGGGACTCTTTACTACGAGCAGTACTTC. Based on the CDR3 plus reference TRBV30 and TRBJ2-7, the full variable domain is SQTIHQWPATLVQPVGSPLSLECTVEGTSNPNLYWYRQAAGRGLQLLFYSVGIGQISSEVPQNLSASRPQDRQFILSSKKLLLSDSGFYLCAWGGTLYYEQYFGPGTRLTVT.

The chain employs TRBV29-1 and TRBJ2-5; tentative D call: TRBD2 (5 bases). Germline lookup yields CDR1 SQVTM and CDR2 ANQGSEA. The CDR3 has 11 residues. Trimming left V 7 bases short and J 5 bases short, with 11 bases between. CDR3 loop: CSGVGLETQYF. Here the CDR3 DNA reads TGCAGCGGAGTCGGACTTGAGACCCAGTACTTC.

V gene TRBV15 combines with J gene TRBJ1-1; 8 bases fit TRBD1. With 4 bases clipped from V and 5 bases from J, the junction kept 9 bases outside the gene matches. CDR3 length equals 15 residues. Germline V gene lookup returns CDR1 LNHNV and CDR2 YYDKDF (reference sequence). Here the CDR3 reads CATSKGTGGGTEAFF. In DNA form, the CDR3 reads TGTGCCACCAGCAAAGGTACAGGGGGAGGAACTGAAGCTTTCTTT. The full variable domain, rest sourced from reference TRBV15 and TRBJ1-1, is DAMVIQNPRYQVTQFGKPVTLSCSQTLNHNVMYWYQQKSSQAPKLLFHYYDKDFNNEADTPDNFQSRRPNTSFCFLDIRSPGLGDTAMYLCATSKGTGGGTEAFFGQGTRLTVV.